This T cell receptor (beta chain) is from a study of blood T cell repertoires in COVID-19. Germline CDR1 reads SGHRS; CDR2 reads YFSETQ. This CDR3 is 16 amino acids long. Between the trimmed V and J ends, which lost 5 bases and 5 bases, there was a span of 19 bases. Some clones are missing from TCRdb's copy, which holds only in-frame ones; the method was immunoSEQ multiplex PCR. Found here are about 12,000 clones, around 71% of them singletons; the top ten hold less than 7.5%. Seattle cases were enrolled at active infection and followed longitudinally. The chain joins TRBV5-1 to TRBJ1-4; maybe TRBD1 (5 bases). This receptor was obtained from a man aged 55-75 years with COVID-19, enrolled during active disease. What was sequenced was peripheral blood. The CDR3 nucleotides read TGCGCCAGCAGGCCTGGGGACTGGCCGCTAAATGAAAAACTGTTTTTT. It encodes CASRPGDWPLNEKLFF. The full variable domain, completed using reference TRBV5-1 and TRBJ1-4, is KAGVTQTPRYLIKTRGQQVTLSCSPISGHRSVSWYQQTPGQGLQFLFEYFSETQRNKGNFPGRFSGRQFSNSRSEMNVSTLELGDSALYLCASRPGDWPLNEKLFFGSGTQLSVL.